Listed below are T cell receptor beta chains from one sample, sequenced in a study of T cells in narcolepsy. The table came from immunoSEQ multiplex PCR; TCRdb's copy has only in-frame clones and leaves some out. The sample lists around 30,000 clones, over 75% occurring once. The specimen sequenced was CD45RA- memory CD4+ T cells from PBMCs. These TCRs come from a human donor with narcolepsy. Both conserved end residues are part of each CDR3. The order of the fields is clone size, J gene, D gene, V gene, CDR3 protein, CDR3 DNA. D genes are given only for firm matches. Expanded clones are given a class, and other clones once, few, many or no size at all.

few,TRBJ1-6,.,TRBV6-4,CASSGSSYNSPLHF,TGTGCCAGCAGTGGGAGCTCCTATAATTCACCCCTCCACTTT
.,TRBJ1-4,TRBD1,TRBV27,CASTRTGRGTNEKLFF,TGTGCCAGTACCCGGACAGGGAGAGGGACTAATGAAAAACTGTTTTTT
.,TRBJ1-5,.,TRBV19,CASSIVGQHQPQHF,TGTGCCAGTAGTATAGTAGGACAGCATCAGCCCCAGCATTTT
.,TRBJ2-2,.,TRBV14,CASSQGGPYTGELFF,TGTGCCAGCAGCCAGGGAGGACCTTACACCGGGGAGCTGTTTTTT
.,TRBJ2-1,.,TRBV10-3,CAISENARGAGSEQFF,TGTGCCATCAGTGAAAACGCCCGGGGGGCAGGGAGTGAGCAGTTCTTC
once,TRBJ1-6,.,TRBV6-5,CASRLDIHNSPLHF,TGTGCCAGCAGGCTGGATATCCATAATTCACCCCTCCACTTT
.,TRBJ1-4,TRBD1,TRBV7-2,CASRQGAEKLFF,TGTGCCAGCCGACAGGGGGCTGAAAAACTGTTTTTT
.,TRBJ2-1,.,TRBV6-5,CASRLSRSSYNEQFF,TGTGCCAGCCGACTTTCGAGGAGCTCCTACAATGAGCAGTTCTTC
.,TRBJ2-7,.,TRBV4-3,CASSQDPTSPYEQYF,TGCGCCAGCAGCCAAGACCCCACATCACCCTACGAGCAGTACTTC
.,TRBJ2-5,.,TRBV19,CASTTTGLETQYF,TGTGCCAGTACCACGACAGGTTTGGAGACCCAGTACTTC
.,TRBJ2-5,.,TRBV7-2,CASSRPGRETQYF,TGTGCCAGCAGCCGACCCGGAAGGGAGACCCAGTACTTC
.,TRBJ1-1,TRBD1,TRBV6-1,CASSSQGAVTEAFF,TGTGCCAGCAGTTCACAGGGGGCGGTTACTGAAGCTTTCTTT